A single sample is the source of the 18 T cell receptor beta chains below, sequenced in a study of cytomegalovirus exposure and HLA in healthy donors. Both 60 Vbeta primers and 13 Jbeta primers went into the PCR. Only in-frame clones appear in the TCRdb table, and some are missing; sequencing was by immunoSEQ multiplex PCR. The table records about 120,000 clones, about 76% of them present only once. The sample was PBMCs. Receptor source: a man aged 25-45 years in good health and CMV-seropositive.

The rearrangement links TRBV9 to TRBJ2-2; the match to TRBD1 covers 10 bases. The trim removed 4 bases at V and 4 bases at J, leaving 10 bases unmatched. There are 17 residues in the CDR3. CDR1 is SGDLS, CDR2 YYNGEE, per germline. This CDR3 is CASSPRIGTGVTGELFF. The CDR3 bases are TGTGCCAGCAGCCCTAGGATAGGGACAGGGGTCACCGGGGAGCTGTTTTTT.

The V and J genes are TRBV5-1 and TRBJ2-5; TRBD1 matches at 8 bases. The J call could be wrong; TRBJ2-7 is a better fit for the DNA end. CDR1 is SGHRS, CDR2 YFSETQ, per germline. The CDR3 consists of 16 residues. The CDR3 DNA reads as TGCGCCAGCAGCTTGCCGACAGGGGATGGGGGCGACGAGCAGTACTTC. The encoded protein is CASSLPTGDGGDEQYF.

This chain connects TRBV7-2 to TRBJ1-5, with TRBD1 matching 8 bases. After removal of 0 bases from V and 1 base from J, the junction contained 8 bases not matched to a gene. The CDR3 consists of 18 residues. CDR1 SGHTA and CDR2 FQGNSA come from the germline V gene. The CDR3 sequence is CASSLAPGGSGSNQPQHF. CDR3 in DNA: TGTGCCAGCAGCTTAGCGCCAGGGGGCAGTGGGAGCAATCAGCCCCAGCATTTT.

The chain is built from TRBV6-1 and TRBJ1-2, with D tentatively TRBD1 (5 bases). The length of the CDR3 is 15 residues. The germline V gene encodes CDR1 MNHNS and CDR2 SASEGT. V shed 5 bases and J shed 1 base, with 14 bases lying between them. The CDR3 sequence: CASSFRLGGNYGYTF. DNA for the CDR3: TGTGCCAGCAGTTTCCGGTTGGGGGGTAACTATGGCTACACCTTC.

This clone was picked up a small number of times. V usage is TRBV5-1 and J usage is TRBJ2-7; 7 bases match TRBD1. CDR1 and CDR2 (germline): SGHRS, YFSETQ. V shed 4 bases, J shed 5 bases, and the junction held 9 bases outside the gene matches. This CDR3 has 14 amino acids. In nucleotides, the CDR3 is TGCGCCAGCAGCCCGACAGGGAGCGGCGACGAGCAGTACTTC. It yields the protein CASSPTGSGDEQYF.

The genes are TRBV6-5 and TRBJ2-1; maybe TRBD1 (6 bases). Trimming removed 2 bases from V and 5 bases from J, with 16 bases in between. The CDR3 covers 16 residues. Looked up from germline, CDR1 is MNHEY and CDR2 is SVGAGI. Here the CDR3 reads CASSYVVTGPNNEQFF. CDR3 bases: TGTGCCAGCAGTTACGTCGTTACAGGGCCCAACAATGAGCAGTTCTTC.

The V and J genes are TRBV13 and TRBJ2-7, with 8 bases aligning to TRBD1. Trimming at V came to 5 bases and at J to 0 bases, leaving 6 bases not matched to a gene. Germline CDR1 is PRHDT and CDR2 is FYEKMQ (reference sequence). The CDR3 totals 15 residues. In DNA form, the CDR3 reads TGTGCCAGCAGCAACACCGGGACAGGCTCCTACGAGCAGTACTTC. Translated, it gives CASSNTGTGSYEQYF.

V and J are TRBV6-5 and TRBJ2-7; 7 bases map to TRBD1. The CDR3 consists of 14 residues. After removal of 4 bases from V and 3 bases from J, the junction contained 6 bases not matched to a gene. Germline assignment: CDR1 MNHEY and CDR2 SVGAGI. CDR3 loop: CASSLGDRYYEQYF. CDR3 nucleotide sequence: TGTGCCAGCAGTTTAGGGGACAGATACTACGAGCAGTACTTC.

The chain recombines TRBV19 with TRBJ2-7; TRBD2 might be the D (5 bases). The CDR3 spans 14 residues. CDR1 is LNHDA and CDR2 is SQIVND in the germline V gene (reference sequence). V shed 4 bases and J shed 6 bases, with 16 bases lying between them. The CDR3 DNA reads as TGTGCCAGTAGTAGTTCGGTAAGAGGGTTCGAGCAGTACTTC. Residues: CASSSSVRGFEQYF.

On this clone: At one of its ends the junction is not consistent with the germline gene, which may arise from a read error. Written as DNA, the CDR3 is TGTGCCAGCAGCGCCCGAGGACAGGGGGCGTTCTATGGCTACCCCTTC. Its protein is CASSARGQGAFYGYPF. This chain uses TRBV7-2 with TRBJ1-2, with 11 bases fitting TRBD1. The CDR3 runs to 16 residues. In germline, CDR1 is SGHTA, CDR2 FQGNSA.

The CDR3 sequence: CAWSALGGAEDTQYF. The CDR3 DNA reads as TGTGCCTGGAGTGCCTTGGGGGGGGCGGAAGATACGCAGTATTTT. The rearrangement links TRBV30 to TRBJ2-3, with D tentatively TRBD2 (7 bases). Between the trimmed V and J ends, which lost 1 base and 5 bases, there was a span of 16 bases. This CDR3 region has 15 residues. Germline V gene lookup returns CDR1 GTSNPN and CDR2 SVGIG (reference sequence).

This clone occurred a few times. The V call is TRBV6-1, the J call TRBJ1-5, with 7 bases identical to TRBD1. From germline, CDR1 is MNHNS and CDR2 SASEGT. J lost 5 bases, V lost 5 bases, and 6 bases had no gene match. This CDR3 comprises 14 residues. CDR3 coding DNA: TGTGCCAGCAGTATACAGGGGACCGATCAGCCCCAGCATTTT. Translating it yields CASSIQGTDQPQHF.

This clone was counted once. The J gene is TRBJ1-6, the V gene TRBV18; TRBD1 matches at 12 bases. Germline-derived CDR1 and CDR2 are KGHSH and LQKENI. The trim removed 3 bases at V and 8 bases at J, leaving 5 bases unmatched. The CDR3 covers 16 residues. As DNA, the CDR3 is TGTGCCAGCTCACCGCGAGGGACAGGGGGCGATTCACCCCTCCACTTT. This translates into CASSPRGTGGDSPLHF.

This clone has a handful of counts. The chain couples TRBV6-6 to TRBJ1-4; 7 nucleotides match TRBD1. Looked up from germline, CDR1 is MNHNY and CDR2 is SVGAGI (reference sequence). CDR3 length: 16 residues. Trimming removed 6 bases from V and 4 bases from J; junction bases left unmatched: 11. CDR3 DNA: TGTGCCAGCAGCTCCGACAGGGAATGGGATAATGAAAAACTGTTTTTT. Translating gives CASSSDREWDNEKLFF.

This chain uses TRBV2 with TRBJ2-1; 11 nucleotides line up with TRBD1. The CDR3 loop spans 15 amino acids. J gave up 2 bases and V 6 bases, and 3 bases lay outside the gene matches. CDR1 is SNHLY and CDR2 is FYNNEI in the germline V gene. DNA for the CDR3: TGTGCCAGCAGGAGGACAGGGGGCGCCTACAATGAGCAGTTCTTC. Encoded protein: CASRRTGGAYNEQFF.

This clone was counted a few times. V and J are TRBV7-3 and TRBJ1-1; 7 bases agree with TRBD1. Germline V CDR1 and CDR2: SGHTA, FQGTGA. Trimming took 4 bases from V and 2 from J; bases not matched to a gene: 4. The CDR3 runs 14 residues. The CDR3 coding sequence is TGTGCCAGCAGCTCCGGACAGGTAAACACTGAAGCTTTCTTT. The encoded protein is CASSSGQVNTEAFF.

This clone was observed once. The chain recombines TRBV28 with TRBJ1-2; D unclear. Germline V CDR1 and CDR2: MDHEN, SYDVKM. Trimming took 3 bases from V and 2 from J, leaving 10 bases between them. The CDR3 totals 14 residues. The CDR3 DNA sequence: TGTGCCAGCAGTTTGTACAGTCCAAACTATGGCTACACCTTC. This gives the protein CASSLYSPNYGYTF.

This clone was recorded a few times. The chain is built from TRBV6-1 and TRBJ2-7; 8 bases align to TRBD1. This CDR3 has 14 residues. The trim removed 4 bases at V and 0 bases at J, leaving 2 bases unmatched. Germline CDR1 is MNHNS and CDR2 is SASEGT. The CDR3 loop is CASSAGTGSYEQYF. For the CDR3, the DNA is TGTGCCAGCAGTGCCGGGACAGGCTCCTACGAGCAGTACTTC.